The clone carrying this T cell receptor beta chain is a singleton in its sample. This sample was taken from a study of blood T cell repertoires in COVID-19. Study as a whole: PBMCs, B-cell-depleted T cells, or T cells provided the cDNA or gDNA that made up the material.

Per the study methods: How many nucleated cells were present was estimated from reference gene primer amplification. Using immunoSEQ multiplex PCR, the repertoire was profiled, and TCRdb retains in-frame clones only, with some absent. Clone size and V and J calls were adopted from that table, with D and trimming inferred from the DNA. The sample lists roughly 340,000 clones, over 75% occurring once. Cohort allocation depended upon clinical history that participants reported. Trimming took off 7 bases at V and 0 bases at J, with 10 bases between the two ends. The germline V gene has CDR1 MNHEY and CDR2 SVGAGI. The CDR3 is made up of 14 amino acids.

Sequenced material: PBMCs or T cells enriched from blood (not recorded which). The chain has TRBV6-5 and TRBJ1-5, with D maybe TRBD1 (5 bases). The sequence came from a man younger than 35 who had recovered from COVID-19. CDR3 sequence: CASTRQSSNQPQHF. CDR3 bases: TGTGCCAGCACTAGACAGTCTAGCAATCAGCCCCAGCATTTT.